These T cell receptor beta chains were read from a single sample in a study of blood T cell repertoires in COVID-19. Some clones are missing from TCRdb's copy, which holds only in-frame ones; the method was immunoSEQ multiplex PCR. The data contain around 190,000 clones, around 83% of them singletons. The specimen sequenced was peripheral blood. The receptor source for this set is a human donor in a cohort sampled during active COVID-19. Both conserved end residues are part of each CDR3. A D gene is named only where the DNA matches it firmly. Clone size, where shown, is once, few, many, or a class for clones that have expanded.

>TRBJ2-7|TRBV10-1|NA|NA
CASRLVTECSYEQYF
TGCGCCAGCAGGTTAGTCACAGAGTGCTCCTACGAGCAGTACTTC
>TRBJ2-1|TRBV19|TRBD1|NA
CASTDRALGGYNEQFF
TGTGCCAGTACGGACAGGGCCCTAGGGGGGTACAATGAGCAGTTCTTC
>TRBJ2-3|TRBV7-9|NA|once
CASIHLAGVSTDTQYF
TGTGCCAGCATCCATCTCGCAGGGGTCAGCACAGATACGCAGTATTTT
>TRBJ2-2|TRBV3-1/TRBV3-2|NA|NA
CASRGQNTGELFF
TGTGCCAGCAGGGGACAGAACACCGGGGAGCTGTTTTTT
>TRBJ2-7|TRBV19|NA|NA
CASSWSGTYEQYF
TGTGCCAGTAGTTGGTCAGGAACCTACGAGCAGTACTTC
>TRBJ1-1|TRBV28|TRBD1|NA
CASFGGDRAGWAEAFF
TGTGCCAGTTTTGGGGGCGACAGGGCAGGGTGGGCTGAAGCTTTCTTT
>TRBJ2-1|TRBV10-3|TRBD1|NA
CAISEGTGHEQFF
TGTGCCATCAGTGAAGGGACAGGGCATGAGCAGTTCTTC
>TRBJ2-3|TRBV5-4|NA|NA
CASSWNQGYRTDTQYF
TGTGCCAGCAGCTGGAACCAGGGCTACCGCACAGATACGCAGTATTTT
>TRBJ2-7|TRBV5-4|NA|NA
CASSSDRGREQYF
TGTGCCAGCAGCTCGGACCGGGGAAGGGAGCAGTACTTC
>TRBJ2-5|TRBV29-1|TRBD1|NA
CSASPGTGQTQYF
TGCAGCGCATCCCCCGGGACAGGCCAGACCCAGTACTTC
>TRBJ2-7|TRBV5-1|TRBD1|NA
CASSGQGALHKYEQYF
TGCGCCAGCAGCGGACAGGGGGCCCTACACAAATACGAGCAGTACTTC
>TRBJ2-1|TRBV2|TRBD2|NA
CASSIYWTSGLNYNEQFF
TGTGCCAGCAGTATATACTGGACTAGCGGGCTTAATTACAATGAGCAGTTCTTC
>TRBJ2-7|TRBV18|NA|NA
CASSTNSYEQYF
TGTGCCAGCTCAACTAACTCCTACGAGCAGTACTTC
>TRBJ2-7|TRBV4-1|TRBD2|NA
CASRGRTSDYEQYF
TGCGCCAGCAGAGGCAGGACTAGCGACTACGAGCAGTACTTC
>TRBJ2-3|TRBV19|TRBD2|NA
CASRLSGGPLTDTQYF
TGTGCCAGTAGGTTGAGCGGGGGACCGCTCACAGATACGCAGTATTTT
>TRBJ2-7|TRBV6-5|NA|NA
CASSSSTSGRTYEQYF
NA
>TRBJ1-4|TRBV18|NA|NA
CASSQVGSHREKLFF
TGTGCCAGCTCACAGGTGGGGAGTCACCGAGAAAAACTGTTTTTT
>TRBJ2-1|TRBV5-1|TRBD2|NA
CASSARLADNTVLRNEQFF
TGCGCCAGCAGCGCTAGACTAGCGGACAATACAGTCCTACGCAATGAGCAGTTCTTC
>TRBJ2-2|TRBV27|TRBD2|once
CASSPWTSGGTGELFF
TGTGCCAGCAGTCCCTGGACTAGCGGAGGCACCGGGGAGCTGTTTTTT
>TRBJ2-3|TRBV9|NA|NA
CASSPGTTDTQYF
TGTGCCAGCAGCCCAGGGACAACAGATACGCAGTATTTT
>TRBJ1-6|TRBV27|NA|NA
CASSFSVRNSPLHF
TGTGCCAGCAGTTTCAGTGTCAGAAATTCACCCCTCCACTTT
>TRBJ2-3|TRBV27|TRBD2|NA
CASSSPKTSGSTDTQYF
TGTGCCAGCAGTTCCCCCAAAACTAGCGGAAGCACAGATACGCAGTATTTT